What follows are 6 T cell receptor beta chains derived from one specimen sequenced in a study of naive and memory T cell subsets. Study-level points and caveats: Naive repertoires, especially CD8, held a few larger clonotypes, possibly memory cells re-expressing CD45RA.

The beta constant-region primer was an equimolar mix of two oligonucleotides covering TRBC1 and TRBC2. Nested alpha and beta constant-region primers with the SP2 primer drove four PCR rounds on ligated cDNA. Each CDR3 protein gets one entry after TCRdb re-called the UMI-ligation and nested PCR reads with MiXCR. The table records roughly 140,000 distinct CDR3 sequences, 15% to 25% of them present only once. No antigen has been assigned to these receptors. The sequencing input was naive CD8+ T cells from blood. These TCRs come from a human donor in good health.

This chain joins TRBV3-1 and TRBJ2-1; unclear D gene. Germline V gives CDR1 LGHDT, CDR2 YNNKEL (reference sequence). The length of the CDR3 is 16 residues. The V gene lost 4 bases and the J gene lost 5 bases, with 18 bases spanning the gap. The CDR3 region is CASSPPVGPVHNEQFF. The CDR3 nucleotides read TGTGCCAGCAGCCCACCGGTGGGCCCAGTACACAATGAGCAGTTCTTC.

This clonotype was picked up a small number of times. The gene calls are TRBV30 and TRBJ1-4, with no clear D. CDR1 and CDR2 (germline): GTSNPN, SVGIG (reference sequence). V was shortened by 2 bases and J by 5 bases, with 12 bases between the two germline ends. The CDR3 length is 14 residues. CDR3 coding DNA: TGTGCCTGGAGTCCCGGAGATTGGAATGAAAAACTGTTTTTT. This gives the protein CAWSPGDWNEKLFF.

This clonotype has a handful of counts. The chain uses TRBV12-3 or TRBV12-4 and TRBJ2-7, with 9 bases matching TRBD2. Trimming at V came to 1 base and at J to 4 bases, leaving 5 bases not matched to a gene. The CDR3 has 15 residues. The CDR3 here is CASSLGGTSRYEQYF. DNA for the CDR3: TGTGCCAGCAGTTTAGGAGGGACTAGCAGATACGAGCAGTACTTC.

This chain links TRBV7-6 with TRBJ1-5; D gene unclear. Germline V gives CDR1 SGHVS, CDR2 FNYEAQ. CDR3 length equals 16 residues. The V end lost 5 bases, the J end lost 2 bases, and 16 bases lay between the germline ends. The CDR3 sequence: CASSPDPNVGNQPQHF. The CDR3 bases are TGTGCCAGCAGCCCAGACCCAAACGTGGGCAATCAGCCCCAGCATTTT.

The J gene is TRBJ2-1, the V gene TRBV6-5, with D perhaps TRBD1 or TRBD2 (6 bases each). The V and J ends lost 2 bases and 3 bases respectively, with 11 bases between them. CDR3 size: 15 residues. Germline values: CDR1 MNHEY, CDR2 SVGAGI. In DNA, the CDR3 is TGTGCCAGCAGTTACGAGGGGGGCAACTACAATGAGCAGTTCTTC. Its protein product is CASSYEGGNYNEQFF.

This clonotype was found a few times. This chain joins TRBV7-8 and TRBJ2-7; 10 nucleotides match TRBD2. V shed 4 bases, J shed 2 bases, and the junction held 5 bases outside the gene matches. CDR3 size: 15 residues. From germline, CDR1 is SGHVS and CDR2 FQNEAQ. The DNA of the CDR3 is TGTGCCAGCAGCTCCCCTAGCGGGGGAGCCTACGAGCAGTACTTC. This encodes CASSSPSGGAYEQYF.